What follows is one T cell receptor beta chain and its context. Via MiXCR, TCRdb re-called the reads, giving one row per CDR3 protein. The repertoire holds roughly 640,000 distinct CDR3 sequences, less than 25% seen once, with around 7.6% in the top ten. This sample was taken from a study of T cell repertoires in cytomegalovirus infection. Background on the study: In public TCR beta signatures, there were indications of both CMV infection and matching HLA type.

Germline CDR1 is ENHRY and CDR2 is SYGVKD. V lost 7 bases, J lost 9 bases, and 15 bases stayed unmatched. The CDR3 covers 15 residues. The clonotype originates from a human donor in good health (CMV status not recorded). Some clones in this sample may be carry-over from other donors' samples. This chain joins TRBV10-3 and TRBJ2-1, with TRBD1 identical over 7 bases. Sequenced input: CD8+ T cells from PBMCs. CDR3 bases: TGTGCCATCAAAGAAAGGGACAGTGGAAGGGGTGAGCAGTTCTTC. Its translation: CAIKERDSGRGEQFF.